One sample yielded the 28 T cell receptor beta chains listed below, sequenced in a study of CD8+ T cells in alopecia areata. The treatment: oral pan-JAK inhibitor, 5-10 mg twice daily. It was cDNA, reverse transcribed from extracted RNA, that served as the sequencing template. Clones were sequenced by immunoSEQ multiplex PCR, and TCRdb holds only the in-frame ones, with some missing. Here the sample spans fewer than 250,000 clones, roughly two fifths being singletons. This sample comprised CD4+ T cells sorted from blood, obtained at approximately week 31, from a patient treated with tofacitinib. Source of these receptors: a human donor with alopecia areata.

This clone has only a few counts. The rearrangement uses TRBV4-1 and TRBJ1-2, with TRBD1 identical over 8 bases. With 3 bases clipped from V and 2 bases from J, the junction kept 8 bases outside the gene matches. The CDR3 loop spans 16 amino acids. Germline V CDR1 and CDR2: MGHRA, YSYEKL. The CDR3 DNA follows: TGCGCCAGCAGCCAGAGTACGGACAGGGCGAACTATGGCTACACCTTC. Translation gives CASSQSTDRANYGYTF.

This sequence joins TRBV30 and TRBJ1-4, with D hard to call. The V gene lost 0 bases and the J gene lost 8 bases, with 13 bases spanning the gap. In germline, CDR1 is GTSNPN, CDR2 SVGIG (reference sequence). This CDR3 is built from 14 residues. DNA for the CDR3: TGTGCCTGGAGTGTAACTTCCGTTGGAGAAAAACTGTTTTTT. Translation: CAWSVTSVGEKLFF.

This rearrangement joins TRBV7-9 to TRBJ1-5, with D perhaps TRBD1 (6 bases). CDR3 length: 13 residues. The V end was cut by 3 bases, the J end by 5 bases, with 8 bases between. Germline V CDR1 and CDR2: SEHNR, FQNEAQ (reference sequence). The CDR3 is CASSLSGDQPQHF. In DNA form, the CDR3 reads TGTGCCAGCAGCTTGTCAGGGGATCAGCCCCAGCATTTT.

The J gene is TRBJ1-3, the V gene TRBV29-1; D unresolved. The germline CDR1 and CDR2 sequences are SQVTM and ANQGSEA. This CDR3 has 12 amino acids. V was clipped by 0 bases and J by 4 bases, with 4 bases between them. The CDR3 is CSVEDNGNTIYF. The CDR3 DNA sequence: TGCAGCGTTGAAGACAACGGAAACACCATATATTTT.

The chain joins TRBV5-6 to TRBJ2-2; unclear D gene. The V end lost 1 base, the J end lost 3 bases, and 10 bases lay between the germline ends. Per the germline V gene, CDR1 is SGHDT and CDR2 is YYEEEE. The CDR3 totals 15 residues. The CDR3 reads CASSLISGDTGELFF. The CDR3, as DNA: TGTGCCAGCAGCTTGATTTCAGGAGACACCGGGGAGCTGTTTTTT. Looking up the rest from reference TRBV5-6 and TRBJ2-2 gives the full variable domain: DAGVTQSPTHLIKTRGQQVTLRCSPKSGHDTVSWYQQALGQGPQFIFQYYEEEERQRGNFPDRFSGHQFPNYSSELNVNALLLGDSALYLCASSLISGDTGELFFGEGSRLTVL.

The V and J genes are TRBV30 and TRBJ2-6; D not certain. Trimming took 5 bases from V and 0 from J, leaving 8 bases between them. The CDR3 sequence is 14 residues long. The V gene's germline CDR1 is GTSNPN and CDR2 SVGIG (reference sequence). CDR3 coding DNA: TGTGCCTGGTCCTGGACCTCTGGGGCCAACGTCCTGACTTTC. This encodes CAWSWTSGANVLTF.

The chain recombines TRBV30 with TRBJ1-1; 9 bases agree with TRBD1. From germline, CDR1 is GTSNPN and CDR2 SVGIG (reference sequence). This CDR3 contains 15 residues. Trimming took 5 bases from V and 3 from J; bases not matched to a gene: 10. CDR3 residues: CAWQAPGQGYTEAFF. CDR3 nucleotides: TGTGCCTGGCAAGCTCCGGGACAGGGATACACTGAAGCTTTCTTT.

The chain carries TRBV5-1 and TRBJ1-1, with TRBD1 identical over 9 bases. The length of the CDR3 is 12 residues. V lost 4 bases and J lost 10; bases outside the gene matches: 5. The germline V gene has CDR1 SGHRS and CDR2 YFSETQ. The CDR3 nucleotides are TGCGCCAGCAGCCTCGGGACAGGGAGAGCTTTCTTT. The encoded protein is CASSLGTGRAFF.

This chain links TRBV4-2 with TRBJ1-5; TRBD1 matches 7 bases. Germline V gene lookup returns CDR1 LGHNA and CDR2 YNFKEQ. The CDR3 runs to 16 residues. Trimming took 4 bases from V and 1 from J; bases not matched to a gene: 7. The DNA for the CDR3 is TGTGCCAGCAGCCTTGGAAACAGGGGAAGCAATCAGCCCCAGCATTTT. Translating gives CASSLGNRGSNQPQHF.

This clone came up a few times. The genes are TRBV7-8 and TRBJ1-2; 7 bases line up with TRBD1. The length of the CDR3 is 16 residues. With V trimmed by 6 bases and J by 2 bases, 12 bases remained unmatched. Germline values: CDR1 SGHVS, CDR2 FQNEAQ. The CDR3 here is CASSYSGTVRNYGYTF. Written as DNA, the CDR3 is TGTGCCAGCAGTTATTCCGGGACAGTAAGGAACTATGGCTACACCTTC.

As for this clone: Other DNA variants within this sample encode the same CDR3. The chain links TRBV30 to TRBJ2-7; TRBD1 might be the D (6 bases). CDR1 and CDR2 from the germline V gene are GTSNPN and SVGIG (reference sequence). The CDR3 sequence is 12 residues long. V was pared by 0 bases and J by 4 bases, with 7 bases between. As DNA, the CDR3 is TGTGCCTGGAGTGTAACAGGGTACGAGCAGTACTTC. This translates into CAWSVTGYEQYF.

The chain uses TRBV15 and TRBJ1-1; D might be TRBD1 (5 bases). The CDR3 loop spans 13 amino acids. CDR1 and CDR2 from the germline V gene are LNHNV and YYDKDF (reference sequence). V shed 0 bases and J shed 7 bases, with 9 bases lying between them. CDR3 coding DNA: TGTGCCACCAGCAGAGATGGTAGGGGTGAAGCTTTCTTT. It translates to CATSRDGRGEAFF.

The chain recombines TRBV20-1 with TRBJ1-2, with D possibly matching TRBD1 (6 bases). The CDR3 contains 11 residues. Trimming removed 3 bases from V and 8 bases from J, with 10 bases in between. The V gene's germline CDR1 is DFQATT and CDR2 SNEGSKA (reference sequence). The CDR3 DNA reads TGCAGTGCTAGGTCGGGGGGCGGCTACACCTTC. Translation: CSARSGGGYTF.

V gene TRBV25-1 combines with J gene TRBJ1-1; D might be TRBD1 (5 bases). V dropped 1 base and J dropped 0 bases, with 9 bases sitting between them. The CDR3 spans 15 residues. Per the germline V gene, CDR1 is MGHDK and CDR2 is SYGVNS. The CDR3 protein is CASSEFAGMNTEAFF. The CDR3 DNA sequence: TGTGCCAGCAGTGAATTCGCAGGGATGAACACTGAAGCTTTCTTT.

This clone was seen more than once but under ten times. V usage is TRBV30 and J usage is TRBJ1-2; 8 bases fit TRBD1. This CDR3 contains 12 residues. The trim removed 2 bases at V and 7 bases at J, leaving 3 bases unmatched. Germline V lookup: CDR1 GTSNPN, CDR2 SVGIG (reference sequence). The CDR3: CAWSSGGSGYTF. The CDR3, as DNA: TGTGCCTGGAGTTCAGGGGGCTCTGGCTACACCTTC. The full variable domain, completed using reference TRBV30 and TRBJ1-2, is SQTIHQWPATLVQPVGSPLSLECTVEGTSNPNLYWYRQAAGRGLQLLFYSVGIGQISSEVPQNLSASRPQDRQFILSSKKLLLSDSGFYLCAWSSGGSGYTFGSGTRLTVV.

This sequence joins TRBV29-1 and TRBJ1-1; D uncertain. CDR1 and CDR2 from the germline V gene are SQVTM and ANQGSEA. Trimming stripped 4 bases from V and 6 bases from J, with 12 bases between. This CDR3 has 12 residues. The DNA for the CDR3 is TGCAGCGTTGGCCGTGGCTCGGCTGAAGCTTTCTTT. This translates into CSVGRGSAEAFF.

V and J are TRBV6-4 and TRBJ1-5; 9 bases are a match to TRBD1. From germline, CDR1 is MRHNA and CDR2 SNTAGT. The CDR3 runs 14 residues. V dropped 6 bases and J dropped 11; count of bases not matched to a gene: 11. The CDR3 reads CASREDRGVGAQHF. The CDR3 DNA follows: TGTGCCAGCAGAGAAGACAGGGGGGTTGGGGCCCAGCATTTT.

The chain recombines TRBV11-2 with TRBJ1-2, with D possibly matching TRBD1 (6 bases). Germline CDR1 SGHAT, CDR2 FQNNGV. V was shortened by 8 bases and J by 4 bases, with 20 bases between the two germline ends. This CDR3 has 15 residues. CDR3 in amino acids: CASEPGRGIFYGYTF. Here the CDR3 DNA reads TGTGCCAGCGAGCCGGGCAGGGGAATCTTCTATGGCTACACCTTC.

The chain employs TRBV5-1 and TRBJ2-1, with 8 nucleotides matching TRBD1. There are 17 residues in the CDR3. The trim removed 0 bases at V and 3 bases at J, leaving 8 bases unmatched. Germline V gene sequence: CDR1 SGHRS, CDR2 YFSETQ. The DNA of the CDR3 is TGCGCCAGCAGCTTGGGGGCGCCGGGACAGGACTACAATGAGCAGTTCTTC. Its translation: CASSLGAPGQDYNEQFF.

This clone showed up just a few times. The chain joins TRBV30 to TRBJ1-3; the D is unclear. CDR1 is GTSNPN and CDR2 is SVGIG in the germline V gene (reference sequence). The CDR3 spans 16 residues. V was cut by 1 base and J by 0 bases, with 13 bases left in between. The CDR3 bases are TGTGCCTGGAGTGCTGCTGACATGAGCTCTGGAAACACCATATATTTT. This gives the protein CAWSAADMSSGNTIYF.

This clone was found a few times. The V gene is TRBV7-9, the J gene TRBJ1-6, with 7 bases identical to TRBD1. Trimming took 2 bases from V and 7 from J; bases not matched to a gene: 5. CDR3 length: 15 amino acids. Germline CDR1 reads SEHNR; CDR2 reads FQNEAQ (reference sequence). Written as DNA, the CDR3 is TGTGCCAGCAGCTTACCGGGACAGAGCAATTCACCCCTCCACTTT. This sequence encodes CASSLPGQSNSPLHF.

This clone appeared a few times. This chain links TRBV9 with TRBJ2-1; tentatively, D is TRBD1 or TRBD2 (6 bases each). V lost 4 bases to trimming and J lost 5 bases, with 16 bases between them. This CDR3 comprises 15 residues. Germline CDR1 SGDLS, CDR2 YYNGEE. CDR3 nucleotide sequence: TGTGCCAGCAGCCGTCTAGGGGGGCCTAACAATGAGCAGTTCTTC. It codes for CASSRLGGPNNEQFF.

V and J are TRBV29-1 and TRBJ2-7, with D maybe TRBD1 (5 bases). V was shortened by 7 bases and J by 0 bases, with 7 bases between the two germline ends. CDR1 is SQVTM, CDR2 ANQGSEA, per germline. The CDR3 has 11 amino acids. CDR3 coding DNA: TGCAGCGCTGGGGCCTCCTACGAGCAGTACTTC. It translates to CSAGASYEQYF.

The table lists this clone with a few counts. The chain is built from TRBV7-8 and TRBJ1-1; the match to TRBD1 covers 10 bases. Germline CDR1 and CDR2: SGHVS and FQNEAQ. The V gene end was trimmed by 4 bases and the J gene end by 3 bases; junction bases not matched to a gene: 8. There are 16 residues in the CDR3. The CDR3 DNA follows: TGTGCCAGCAGCTACACACCGGGACAGGGGCACACTGAAGCTTTCTTT. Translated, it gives CASSYTPGQGHTEAFF. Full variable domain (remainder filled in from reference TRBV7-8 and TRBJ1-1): GAGVSQSPRYKVAKRGQDVALRCDPISGHVSLFWYQQALGQGPEFLTYFQNEAQLDKSGLPSDRFFAERPEGSVSTLKIQRTQQEDSAVYLCASSYTPGQGHTEAFFGQGTRLTVV.

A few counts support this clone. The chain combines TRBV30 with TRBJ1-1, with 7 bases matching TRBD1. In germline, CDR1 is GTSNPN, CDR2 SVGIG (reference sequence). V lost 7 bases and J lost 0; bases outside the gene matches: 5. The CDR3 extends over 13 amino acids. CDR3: CALTGDLNTEAFF. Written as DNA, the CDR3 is TGTGCCTTAACAGGGGACTTGAACACTGAAGCTTTCTTT.

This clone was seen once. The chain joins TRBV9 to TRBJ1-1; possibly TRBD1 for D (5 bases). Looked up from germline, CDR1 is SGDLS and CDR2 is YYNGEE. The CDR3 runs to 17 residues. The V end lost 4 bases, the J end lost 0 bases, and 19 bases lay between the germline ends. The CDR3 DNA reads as TGTGCCAGCAGCCCGCGGGGTCAGGGAGGGGTGAACACTGAAGCTTTCTTT. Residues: CASSPRGQGGVNTEAFF.

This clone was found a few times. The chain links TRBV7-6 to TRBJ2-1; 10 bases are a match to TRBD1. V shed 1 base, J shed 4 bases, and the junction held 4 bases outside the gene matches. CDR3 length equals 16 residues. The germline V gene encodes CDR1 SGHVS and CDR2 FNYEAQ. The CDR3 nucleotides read TGTGCCAGCAGCTTAGTCGGGACAGGGGCTTACAATGAGCAGTTCTTC. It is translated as CASSLVGTGAYNEQFF.

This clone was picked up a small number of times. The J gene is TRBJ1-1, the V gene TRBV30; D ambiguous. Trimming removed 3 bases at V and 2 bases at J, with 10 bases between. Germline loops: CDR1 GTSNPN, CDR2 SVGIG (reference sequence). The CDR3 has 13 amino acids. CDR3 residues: CAWRGFVNTEAFF. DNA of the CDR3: TGTGCCTGGAGGGGATTTGTAAACACTGAAGCTTTCTTT.